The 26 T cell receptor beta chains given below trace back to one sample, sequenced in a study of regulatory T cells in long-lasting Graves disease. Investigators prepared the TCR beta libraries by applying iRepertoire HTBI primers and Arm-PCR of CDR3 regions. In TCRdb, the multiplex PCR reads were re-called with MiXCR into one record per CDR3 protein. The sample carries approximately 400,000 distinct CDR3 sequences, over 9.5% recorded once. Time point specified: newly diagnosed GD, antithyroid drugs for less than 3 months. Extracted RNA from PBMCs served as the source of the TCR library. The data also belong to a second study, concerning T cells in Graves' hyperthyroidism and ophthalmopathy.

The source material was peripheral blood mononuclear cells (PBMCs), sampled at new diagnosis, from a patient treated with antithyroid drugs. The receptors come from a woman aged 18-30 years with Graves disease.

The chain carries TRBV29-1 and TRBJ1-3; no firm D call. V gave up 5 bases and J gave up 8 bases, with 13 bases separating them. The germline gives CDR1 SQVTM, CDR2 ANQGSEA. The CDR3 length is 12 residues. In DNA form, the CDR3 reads TGCAGCGTTTGGACCATAGGGTACACCATATATTTT. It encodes CSVWTIGYTIYF. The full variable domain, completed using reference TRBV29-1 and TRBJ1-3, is SAVISQKPSRDICQRGTSLTIQCQVDSQVTMMFWYRQQPGQSLTLIATANQGSEATYESGFVIDKFPISRPNLTFSTLTVSNMSPEDSSIYLCSVWTIGYTIYFGEGSWLTVV.

DNA of the CDR3: TGTGCCAGCAGCTCCCTCCGGGGGGGGGGTAGCAATCAGCCCCAGCATTTT. It yields the protein CASSSLRGGGSNQPQHF. The chain carries TRBV7-8 and TRBJ1-5; possibly TRBD1 for D (5 bases). V lost 4 bases and J 0 bases, leaving 16 bases between the germline ends. Germline lookup yields CDR1 SGHVS and CDR2 FQNEAQ. The CDR3 sequence is 17 residues long.

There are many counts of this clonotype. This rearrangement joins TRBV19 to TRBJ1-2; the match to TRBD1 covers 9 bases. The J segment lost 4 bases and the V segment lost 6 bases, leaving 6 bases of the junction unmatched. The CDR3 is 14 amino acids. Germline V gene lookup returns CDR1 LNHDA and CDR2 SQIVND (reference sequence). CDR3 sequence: CASRGDRAFYGYTF. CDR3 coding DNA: TGTGCCAGTAGGGGGGACAGGGCCTTCTATGGCTACACCTTC.

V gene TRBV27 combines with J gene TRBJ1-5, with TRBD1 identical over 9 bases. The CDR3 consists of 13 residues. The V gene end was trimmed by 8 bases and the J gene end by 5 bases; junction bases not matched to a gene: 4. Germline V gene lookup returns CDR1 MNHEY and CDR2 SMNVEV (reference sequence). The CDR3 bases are TGTGCCAGCGCGGACAGGGGATATCAGCCCCAGCATTTT. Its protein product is CASADRGYQPQHF.

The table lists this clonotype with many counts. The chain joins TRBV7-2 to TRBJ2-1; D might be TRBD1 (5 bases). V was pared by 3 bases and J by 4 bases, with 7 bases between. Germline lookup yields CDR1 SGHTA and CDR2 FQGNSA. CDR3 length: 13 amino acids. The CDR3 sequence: CASSFSGYNEQFF. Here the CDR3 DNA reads TGTGCCAGCAGCTTTTCAGGGTACAATGAGCAGTTCTTC.

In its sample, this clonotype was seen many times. CDR3 in amino acids: CASSPWVRSYNEQFF. The CDR3 DNA reads as TGTGCCAGCAGCCCCTGGGTTAGGTCCTACAATGAGCAGTTCTTC. The chain employs TRBV11-2 and TRBJ2-1, with D hard to call. The length of the CDR3 is 15 residues. The V gene lost 5 bases and the J gene lost 1 base, with 12 bases spanning the gap. CDR1 and CDR2 from the germline V gene are SGHAT and FQNNGV.

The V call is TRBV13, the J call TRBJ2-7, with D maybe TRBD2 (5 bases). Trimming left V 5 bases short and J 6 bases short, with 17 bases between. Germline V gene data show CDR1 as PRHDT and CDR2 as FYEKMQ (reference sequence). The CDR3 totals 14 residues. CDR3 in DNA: TGTGCCAGCAGCCAAGAGGGCCGGAATGGCGAGCAGTACTTC. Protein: CASSQEGRNGEQYF.

The CDR3 region has the DNA TGTGCCAGCAGTTTAGGTACAGGGGTTGACTCACCCCTCCACTTT. Translation: CASSLGTGVDSPLHF. This chain joins TRBV28 and TRBJ1-6; 7 positions match TRBD1. Losses at the gene ends were 2 bases for V and 10 bases for J; bases not matched to a gene: 8. The length of the CDR3 is 15 residues. CDR1 and CDR2 from the germline V gene are MDHEN and SYDVKM.

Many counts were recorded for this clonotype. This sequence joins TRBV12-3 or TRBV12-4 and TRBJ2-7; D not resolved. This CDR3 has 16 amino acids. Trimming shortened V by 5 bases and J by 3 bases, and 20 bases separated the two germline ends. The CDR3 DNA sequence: TGTGCCAGCAGTCCAGCATACGGGCCCCGTATCTACGAGCAGTACGTC. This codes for CASSPAYGPRIYEQYV.

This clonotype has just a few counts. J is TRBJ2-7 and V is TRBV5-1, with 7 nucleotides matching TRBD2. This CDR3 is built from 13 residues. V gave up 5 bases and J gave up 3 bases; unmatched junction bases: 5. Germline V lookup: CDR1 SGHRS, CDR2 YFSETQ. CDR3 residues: CASRGGSIYEQYF. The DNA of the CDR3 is TGCGCCAGCAGGGGCGGGAGTATCTACGAGCAGTACTTC.

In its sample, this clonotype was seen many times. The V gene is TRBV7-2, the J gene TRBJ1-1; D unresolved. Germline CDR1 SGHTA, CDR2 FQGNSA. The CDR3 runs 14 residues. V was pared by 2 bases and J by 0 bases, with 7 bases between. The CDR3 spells CASSLLRLNTEAFF. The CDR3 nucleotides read TGTGCCAGCAGCTTACTCAGGTTGAACACTGAAGCTTTCTTT.

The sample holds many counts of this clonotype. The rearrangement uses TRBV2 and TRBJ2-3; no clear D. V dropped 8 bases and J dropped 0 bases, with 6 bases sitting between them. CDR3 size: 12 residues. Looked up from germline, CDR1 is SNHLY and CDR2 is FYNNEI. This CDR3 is CASGVSTDTQYF. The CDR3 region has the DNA TGTGCCAGCGGGGTGAGCACAGATACGCAGTATTTT. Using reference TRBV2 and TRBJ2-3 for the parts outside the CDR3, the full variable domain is EPEVTQTPSHQVTQMGQEVILRCVPISNHLYFYWYRQILGQKVEFLVSFYNNEISEKSEIFDDQFSVERPDGSNFTLKIRSTKLEDSAMYFCASGVSTDTQYFGPGTRLTVL.

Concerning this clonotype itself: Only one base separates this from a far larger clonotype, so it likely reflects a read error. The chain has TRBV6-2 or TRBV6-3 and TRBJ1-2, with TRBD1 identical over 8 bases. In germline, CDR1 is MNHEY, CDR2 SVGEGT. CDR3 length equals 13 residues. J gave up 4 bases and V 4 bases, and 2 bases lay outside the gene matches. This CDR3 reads CASSWTGSYGYTF. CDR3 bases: TGTGCCAGCAGTTGGACAGGGAGCTATGGCTACACCTTC.

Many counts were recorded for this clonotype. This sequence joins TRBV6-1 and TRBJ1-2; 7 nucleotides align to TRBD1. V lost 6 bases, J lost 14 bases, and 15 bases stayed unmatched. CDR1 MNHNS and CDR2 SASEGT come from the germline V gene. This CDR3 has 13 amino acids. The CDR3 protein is CASRGIWTGGSTF. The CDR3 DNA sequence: TGTGCCAGCAGAGGAATTTGGACAGGAGGGTCAACCTTC.

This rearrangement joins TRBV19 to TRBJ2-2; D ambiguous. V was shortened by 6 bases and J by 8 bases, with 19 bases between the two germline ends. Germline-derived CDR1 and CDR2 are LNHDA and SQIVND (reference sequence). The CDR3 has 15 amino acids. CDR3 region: CASRRYHTIPGELFF. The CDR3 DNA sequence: TGTGCCAGTAGACGATACCACACCATACCAGGGGAGCTGTTTTTT.

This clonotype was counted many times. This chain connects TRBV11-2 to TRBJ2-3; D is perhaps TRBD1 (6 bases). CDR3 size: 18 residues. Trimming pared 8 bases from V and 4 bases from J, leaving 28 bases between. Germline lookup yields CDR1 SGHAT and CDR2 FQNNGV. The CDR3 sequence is CASDRGMRAGVPSDTQYF. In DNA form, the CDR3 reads TGTGCCAGCGATAGGGGTATGCGGGCAGGGGTTCCTTCAGATACGCAGTATTTT.

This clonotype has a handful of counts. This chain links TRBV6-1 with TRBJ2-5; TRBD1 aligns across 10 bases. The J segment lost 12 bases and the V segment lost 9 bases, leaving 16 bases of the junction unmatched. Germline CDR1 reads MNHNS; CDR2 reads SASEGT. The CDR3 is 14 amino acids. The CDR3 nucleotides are TGTGCCAGTACATTGGACAGGGGGTACGGGGGGGAGTACTTC. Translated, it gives CASTLDRGYGGEYF.

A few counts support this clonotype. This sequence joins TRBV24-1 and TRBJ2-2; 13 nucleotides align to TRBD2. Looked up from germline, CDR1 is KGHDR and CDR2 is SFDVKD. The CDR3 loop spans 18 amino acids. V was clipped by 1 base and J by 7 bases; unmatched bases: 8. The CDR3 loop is CATSDFTSGRAGGGELFF. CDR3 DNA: TGTGCCACCAGTGATTTTACTAGCGGGAGGGCCGGTGGCGGGGAGCTGTTTTTT.

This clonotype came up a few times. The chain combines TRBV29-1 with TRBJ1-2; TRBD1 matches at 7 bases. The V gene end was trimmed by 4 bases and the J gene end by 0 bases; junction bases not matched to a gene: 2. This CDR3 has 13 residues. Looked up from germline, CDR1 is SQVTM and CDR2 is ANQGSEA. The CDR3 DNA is TGCAGCGTTGGACAGGGAACTAACTATGGCTACACCTTC. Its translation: CSVGQGTNYGYTF.

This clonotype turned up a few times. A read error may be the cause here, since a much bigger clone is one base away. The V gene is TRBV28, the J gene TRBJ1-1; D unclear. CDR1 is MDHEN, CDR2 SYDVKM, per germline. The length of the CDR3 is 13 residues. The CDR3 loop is CAGSLWQYTEAFF. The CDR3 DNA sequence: TGTGCCGGCAGTTTATGGCAGTACACTGAAGCTTTCTTT.

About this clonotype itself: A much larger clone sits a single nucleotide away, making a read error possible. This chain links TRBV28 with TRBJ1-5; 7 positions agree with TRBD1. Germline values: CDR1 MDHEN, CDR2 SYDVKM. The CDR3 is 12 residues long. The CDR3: CAGRGGDQPQHF. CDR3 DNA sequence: TGTGCCGGCAGGGGGGGGGATCAGCCCCAGCATTTT.

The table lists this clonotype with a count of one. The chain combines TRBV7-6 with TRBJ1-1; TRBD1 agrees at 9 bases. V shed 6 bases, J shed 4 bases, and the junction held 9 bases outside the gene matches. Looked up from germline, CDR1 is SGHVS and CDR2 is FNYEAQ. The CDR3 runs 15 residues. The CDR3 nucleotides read TGTGCCAGCAGTACAGGGGGCGCCTTGGGCACTGAAGCTTTCTTT. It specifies CASSTGGALGTEAFF. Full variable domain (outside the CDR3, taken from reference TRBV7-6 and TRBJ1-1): GAGVSQSPRYKVTKRGQDVALRCDPISGHVSLYWYRQALGQGPEFLTYFNYEAQQDKSGLPNDRFSAERPEGSISTLTIQRTEQRDSAMYRCASSTGGALGTEAFFGQGTRLTVV.

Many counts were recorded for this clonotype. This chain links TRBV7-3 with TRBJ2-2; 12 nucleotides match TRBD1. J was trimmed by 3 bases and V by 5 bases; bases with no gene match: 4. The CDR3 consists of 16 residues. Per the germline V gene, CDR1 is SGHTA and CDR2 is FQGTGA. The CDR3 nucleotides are TGTGCCAGCAGCCCCGGGACAGGGGGCTACACCGGGGAGCTGTTTTTT. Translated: CASSPGTGGYTGELFF.

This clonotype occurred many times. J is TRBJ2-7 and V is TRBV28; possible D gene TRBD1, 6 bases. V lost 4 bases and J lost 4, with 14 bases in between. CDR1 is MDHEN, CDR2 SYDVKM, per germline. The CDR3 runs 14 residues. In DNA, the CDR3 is TGTGCCAGCAGTTCCGGGACATCCCCTTACGAGCAGTACTTC. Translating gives CASSSGTSPYEQYF.

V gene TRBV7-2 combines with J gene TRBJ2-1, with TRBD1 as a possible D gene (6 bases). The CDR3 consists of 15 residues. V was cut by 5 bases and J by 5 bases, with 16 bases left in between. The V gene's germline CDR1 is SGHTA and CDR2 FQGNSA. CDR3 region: CASSPGGTIDNEQFF. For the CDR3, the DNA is TGTGCCAGCAGCCCTGGGGGCACGATAGACAATGAGCAGTTCTTC.

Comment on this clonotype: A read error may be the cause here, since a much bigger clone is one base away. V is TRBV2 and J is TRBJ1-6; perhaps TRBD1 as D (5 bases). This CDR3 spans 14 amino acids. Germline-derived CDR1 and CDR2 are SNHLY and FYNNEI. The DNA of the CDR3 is TGTGCCGGCAGTGATTCAGGGTCCGCGTCACCCCTCCACTTT. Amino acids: CAGSDSGSASPLHF.